This TCR beta chain was obtained from a study of cytomegalovirus exposure and HLA in healthy donors. Study-level information: Roughly 180 million T cells yielded 100 million to 130 million unique TCR beta sequences, as an earlier analysis found. HLA-typed donors were the source of 80 million to 90 million unique TCRs, which an early data release held. The study, taken as a whole, reports: A later analysis linked a missense variant in DCLRE1C to the trimming of TCR beta V and J genes.

The sample holds a few counts of this clone. Its cognate antigen is unknown. The PCR made use of 60 Vbeta and 13 Jbeta primers. The assay was immunoSEQ multiplex PCR, and TCRdb's table has in-frame clones only and misses some. The sample includes roughly 150,000 clones, over 55% of them seen just once. CDR3 length equals 12 residues. V gave up 8 bases and J gave up 9 bases, with 14 bases separating them. In germline, CDR1 is SGHDN, CDR2 FVKESK. The sequence was collected from a man aged 40-55 years in good health and CMV-seronegative. The chain carries TRBV14 and TRBJ2-1, with D possibly matching TRBD1 (5 bases). The sequenced sample was PBMCs. The CDR3: CASDQGAGEQFF. The CDR3 bases are TGTGCCAGCGACCAAGGGGCAGGTGAGCAGTTCTTC.